This TCR beta chain was observed in a study of regulatory T cells in long-lasting Graves disease. CDR3 regions were amplified by Arm-PCR using iRepertoire HTBI primers to build TCR beta libraries. Each CDR3 protein is one row after TCRdb ran MiXCR on the multiplex PCR reads. The table shows hundreds of thousands of distinct CDR3 sequences, with around 20% occurring only once. Time point reported: persistent/refractory GD, antithyroid drugs over 5 years with positive TRAb. PBMC-extracted RNA yielded the TCR library. American Thyroid Association guidelines served as the basis for diagnosing Graves' disease. The sample holds many counts of this clonotype. Its antigen is unknown. Overall study findings and caveats: New patients shared fewer than 1,000 public clonotypes, and persistent patients shared more, with a few thousand.

Germline-derived CDR1 and CDR2 are SGHTA and FQGTGA. The CDR3 runs 12 residues. Trimming left V 5 bases short and J 7 bases short, with 8 bases between. Sample: peripheral blood mononuclear cells (PBMCs), taken when the disease was refractory, from a patient treated with antithyroid drugs. This chain connects TRBV7-3 to TRBJ2-2, with D uncertain. This receptor was obtained from a female donor with Graves disease. CDR3 sequence: CASSPIGGELFF. CDR3 in DNA: TGTGCCAGCAGCCCCATCGGCGGGGAGCTGTTTTTT.